The 32 T cell receptor beta chains given below trace back to one sample, sequenced in a study of T-cell reconstitution after alpha-beta-depleted transplantation in children. Unique molecular identifiers were incorporated into the prepared TCRbeta library. Via MiXCR, TCRdb re-called the PCR reads, giving one row per CDR3 protein. The table shows about 610,000 distinct CDR3 sequences, with about 10% occurring only once. Sequencing was performed on PBMCs from the stem cell graft donor, taken from the stem cell graft. These TCRs come from a human donor who donated a stem cell graft to a child with acute myeloid leukemia.

V and J are TRBV14 and TRBJ2-7; D is uncertain. This CDR3 comprises 15 residues. CDR1 SGHDN and CDR2 FVKESK come from the germline V gene. V was trimmed by 2 bases and J by 5 bases, leaving 16 bases between them. Here the CDR3 DNA reads TGTGCCAGCAGCCAACCCTTAGTGGGGATCCACGAGCAGTACTTC. Protein sequence: CASSQPLVGIHEQYF.

This clonotype was seen repeatedly, ten times or more. The rearrangement uses TRBV12-3 or TRBV12-4 and TRBJ2-1, with 8 positions matching TRBD2. With V trimmed by 4 bases and J by 7 bases, 6 bases remained unmatched. The CDR3 consists of 14 residues. In nucleotides, the CDR3 is TGTGCCAGCAGTTCGACTAGCGTTCGGAATGAGCAGTTCTTC. Translating gives CASSSTSVRNEQFF.

The chain employs TRBV7-9 and TRBJ2-3; 7 nucleotides align to TRBD2. This CDR3 is 17 amino acids long. Trimming cost V 1 base and J 2 bases; bases outside gene matches: 9. Germline V lookup: CDR1 SEHNR, CDR2 FQNEAQ (reference sequence). In DNA, the CDR3 is TGTGCCAGCAGCTTAGGGGGCGGGAGAGGCCCCACAGATACGCAGTATTTT. Residues: CASSLGGGRGPTDTQYF.

This clonotype was counted at least ten times. The chain has TRBV10-3 and TRBJ2-1, with 15 bases fitting TRBD2. CDR3 length: 17 residues. Trimming cost V 6 bases and J 2 bases; bases outside gene matches: 5. From germline, CDR1 is ENHRY and CDR2 SYGVKD. The CDR3 DNA is TGTGCCATCAGCGATGGGACTAGCGGGAGGCCCTACAATGAGCAGTTCTTC. Encoded protein: CAISDGTSGRPYNEQFF.

This clonotype was detected many times. This chain connects TRBV5-5 to TRBJ1-5, with D perhaps TRBD1 (5 bases). Deletions cut 4 bases from V and 3 bases from J, with 11 bases between. The CDR3 sequence is 14 residues long. CDR1 is SGHKS, CDR2 YYEKEE, per germline (reference sequence). CDR3 region: CASSAGHTNQPQHF. In DNA form, the CDR3 reads TGTGCCAGCAGCGCTGGACACACCAATCAGCCCCAGCATTTT.

The chain combines TRBV19 with TRBJ1-5; 10 positions match TRBD1. This CDR3 comprises 15 residues. The junction had 2 bases not matched to a gene; V was cut back by 3 bases and J by 3 bases. Germline values: CDR1 LNHDA, CDR2 SQIVND (reference sequence). The CDR3 reads CASSMGQGLNQPQHF. CDR3 DNA: TGTGCCAGTAGTATGGGACAGGGGCTCAATCAGCCCCAGCATTTT.

In its sample, this clonotype was seen a few times. The genes are TRBV6-2 or TRBV6-3 and TRBJ2-3; no clear D gene. Looked up from germline, CDR1 is MNHEY and CDR2 is SVGEGT. Trimming removed 6 bases from V and 6 bases from J, with 16 bases in between. The CDR3 is 14 amino acids. The chain's CDR3 is CASSPPQVPDTQYF. In DNA form, the CDR3 reads TGTGCCAGCAGCCCGCCCCAGGTTCCGGATACGCAGTATTTT.

The V gene is TRBV3-1, the J gene TRBJ2-7, with D possibly being TRBD1 or TRBD2 (6 bases each). Germline CDR1 reads LGHDT; CDR2 reads YNNKEL (reference sequence). V dropped 4 bases and J dropped 2 bases, with 18 bases sitting between them. This CDR3 has 16 amino acids. The CDR3 DNA follows: TGTGCCAGCAGCCTCAGGGGAGGCAGGGTCACCTACGAGCAGTACTTC. It encodes CASSLRGGRVTYEQYF.

This clonotype was seen repeatedly, ten times or more. The chain joins TRBV12-3 or TRBV12-4 to TRBJ1-5, with D perhaps matching TRBD1 (5 bases). The CDR3 spans 13 residues. Trimming removed 4 bases at V and 5 bases at J, with 9 bases between. CDR3 DNA sequence: TGTGCCAGCAGTTCGGACATCTATCAGCCCCAGCATTTT. This codes for CASSSDIYQPQHF.

This clonotype came up a few times. V and J are TRBV20-1 and TRBJ2-3, with TRBD1 identical over 7 bases. This CDR3 is built from 14 residues. CDR1 is DFQATT, CDR2 SNEGSKA, per germline (reference sequence). V shed 5 bases, J shed 1 base, and the junction held 6 bases outside the gene matches. The CDR3 loop is CSAPTGFGTDTQYF. The CDR3 nucleotides are TGCAGTGCTCCGACAGGGTTTGGCACAGATACGCAGTATTTT.

This clonotype showed up many times. The chain uses TRBV6-2 or TRBV6-3 and TRBJ2-7, with 9 bases that match TRBD1. The V segment lost 7 bases and the J segment 5 bases; nucleotides outside the gene matches: 15. CDR1 and CDR2 (germline): MNHEY, SVGEGT. This CDR3 comprises 16 residues. CDR3: CASTGLNRGLPHEQYF. CDR3 DNA sequence: TGTGCCAGCACCGGACTAAACAGGGGGCTTCCGCACGAGCAGTACTTC.

In its sample, this clonotype was seen many times. This chain joins TRBV7-9 and TRBJ2-3, with D maybe TRBD2 (6 bases). V was cut by 5 bases and J by 3 bases, with 6 bases left in between. Germline values: CDR1 SEHNR, CDR2 FQNEAQ (reference sequence). The CDR3 consists of 12 residues. CDR3 coding DNA: TGTGCCAGCAGCCGGGGGACAGATACGCAGTATTTT. Its protein product is CASSRGTDTQYF.

CDR3 DNA: TGTGCCAGCAGCCCCCGACTAGCCAAAAGCTCCTACAATGAGCAGTTCTTC. Residues: CASSPRLAKSSYNEQFF. The chain employs TRBV7-3 and TRBJ2-1; TRBD2 agrees at 7 bases. The CDR3 runs to 17 residues. V shed 5 bases and J 0 bases; nucleotides not matched to a gene: 10. Germline values: CDR1 SGHTA, CDR2 FQGTGA.

This clonotype appeared many times. The V and J genes are TRBV6-2 or TRBV6-3 and TRBJ2-1, with D hard to call. Germline CDR1 MNHEY, CDR2 SVGEGT. CDR3 length: 13 amino acids. V was cut by 6 bases and J by 3 bases, with 9 bases left in between. CDR3 amino acids: CASSRNSYNEQFF. Written as DNA, the CDR3 is TGTGCCAGCAGCCGTAACAGCTACAATGAGCAGTTCTTC.

This clonotype was found many times. The chain combines TRBV25-1 with TRBJ2-5; tentative D call: TRBD2 (6 bases). This CDR3 spans 16 amino acids. Trimming shortened V by 2 bases and J by 0 bases, and 13 bases separated the two germline ends. Germline values: CDR1 MGHDK, CDR2 SYGVNS. The DNA for the CDR3 is TGTGCCAGCAGTGAAGGGAGGCAGGCGTACCAAGAGACCCAGTACTTC. Translation gives CASSEGRQAYQETQYF.

This clonotype came up a few times. The chain recombines TRBV7-9 with TRBJ2-5; 8 nucleotides agree with TRBD1. V lost 5 bases, J lost 1 base, and 12 bases stayed unmatched. The germline V gene encodes CDR1 SEHNR and CDR2 FQNEAQ (reference sequence). The CDR3 loop spans 17 amino acids. CDR3 coding DNA: TGTGCCAGCAGCCCCCGAACCTCACAGGGGGTCCAAGAGACCCAGTACTTC. Translated: CASSPRTSQGVQETQYF.

This clonotype has only a few counts. The chain carries TRBV4-3 and TRBJ1-2, with D uncertain. Germline assignment: CDR1 LGHNA and CDR2 YSLEER. V lost 1 base to trimming and J lost 0 bases, with 12 bases between them. This CDR3 is built from 16 residues. The DNA for the CDR3 is TGCGCCAGCAGCCAAGTTACGGGCAGTGCTAACTATGGCTACACCTTC. This codes for CASSQVTGSANYGYTF.

This chain links TRBV20-1 with TRBJ2-7; D unclear. Trimming shortened V by 5 bases and J by 3 bases, and 14 bases separated the two germline ends. This CDR3 region has 13 residues. In germline, CDR1 is DFQATT, CDR2 SNEGSKA (reference sequence). The CDR3 is CSAQAEIIYEQYF. In DNA, the CDR3 is TGCAGTGCTCAGGCGGAGATAATCTACGAGCAGTACTTC.

This clonotype was recorded a few times. The chain recombines TRBV6-2 or TRBV6-3 with TRBJ2-1, with a weak D call TRBD1 (6 bases). Between the trimmed V and J ends, which lost 4 bases and 12 bases, there was a span of 28 bases. The CDR3 runs to 17 residues. Germline values: CDR1 MNHEY, CDR2 SVGEGT. The CDR3 loop reads CASSFSFRDGTLQGQFF. The CDR3 nucleotides read TGTGCCAGCAGTTTTTCCTTCCGGGACGGGACCTTACAGGGGCAGTTCTTC.

V usage is TRBV5-1 and J usage is TRBJ2-3, with 8 positions matching TRBD2. J was trimmed by 4 bases and V by 4 bases; bases with no gene match: 8. CDR1 is SGHRS, CDR2 YFSETQ, per germline. The CDR3 has 15 amino acids. The CDR3, as DNA: TGCGCCAGCAGCACGAGCGGGAGAGGATCAGATACGCAGTATTTT. Translated, it gives CASSTSGRGSDTQYF.

The chain combines TRBV11-2 with TRBJ1-1; TRBD1 matches 7 bases. The CDR3 totals 15 residues. CDR1 is SGHAT, CDR2 FQNNGV, per germline. V lost 1 base and J lost 3; bases outside the gene matches: 5. The CDR3 DNA is TGTGCCAGCAGCTTAGGAAGTAGGGGGCACACTGAAGCTTTCTTT. Its protein product is CASSLGSRGHTEAFF.

This clonotype was found a few times. The V and J genes are TRBV5-1 and TRBJ2-3; 7 bases line up with TRBD1. The germline gives CDR1 SGHRS, CDR2 YFSETQ. Trimming removed 2 bases from V and 1 base from J; junction bases left unmatched: 7. The CDR3 has 16 residues. DNA of the CDR3: TGCGCCAGCAGCTTAACCGGGACAGCGCGCACAGATACGCAGTATTTT. Amino acids: CASSLTGTARTDTQYF.

The V gene is TRBV15, the J gene TRBJ1-1; no firm D call. Trimming took 0 bases from V and 13 from J, leaving 15 bases between them. The length of the CDR3 is 13 residues. Germline V gene sequence: CDR1 LNHNV, CDR2 YYDKDF (reference sequence). The CDR3: CATSRDLESVCFF. Here the CDR3 DNA reads TGTGCCACCAGCAGAGATCTCGAGTCAGTGTGTTTCTTT.

This clonotype has ten or more counts. This rearrangement joins TRBV9 to TRBJ2-5, with TRBD2 matching over 10 bases. Germline lookup yields CDR1 SGDLS and CDR2 YYNGEE. Trimming cost V 0 bases and J 2 bases; bases outside gene matches: 1. The CDR3 runs to 15 residues. The CDR3 region is CASSVEGLAQETQYF. The CDR3, as DNA: TGTGCCAGCAGCGTAGAGGGACTAGCGCAAGAGACCCAGTACTTC.

The J gene is TRBJ2-2, the V gene TRBV11-1; 11 nucleotides match TRBD2. Germline values: CDR1 SGHAT, CDR2 FQDESV (reference sequence). V trimming: 5 bases; J trimming: 4 bases; junction bases outside the gene matches: 6. This CDR3 is 16 amino acids long. CDR3 coding DNA: TGTGCCAGCAGCATCGGACTAGCGGGTCTCACCGGGGAGCTGTTTTTT. Translated: CASSIGLAGLTGELFF.

There are a few counts of this clonotype. The V call is TRBV29-1, the J call TRBJ2-5; no firm D call. The CDR3 is 13 residues long. V was clipped by 7 bases and J by 2 bases, with 14 bases between them. Germline CDR1 reads SQVTM; CDR2 reads ANQGSEA. This CDR3 is CSARAGSQETQYF. The CDR3 nucleotides are TGCAGCGCGCGCGCCGGATCACAAGAGACCCAGTACTTC. The variable domain in full, completed from reference TRBV29-1 and TRBJ2-5, reads SAVISQKPSRDICQRGTSLTIQCQVDSQVTMMFWYRQQPGQSLTLIATANQGSEATYESGFVIDKFPISRPNLTFSTLTVSNMSPEDSSIYLCSARAGSQETQYFGPGTRLLVL.

This rearrangement joins TRBV5-1 to TRBJ2-3; no firm D call. The CDR3 totals 11 residues. The germline V gene encodes CDR1 SGHRS and CDR2 YFSETQ. The V end lost 5 bases, the J end lost 11 bases, and 12 bases lay between the germline ends. The CDR3 sequence: CASSSVRVQYF. CDR3 sequence (DNA): TGCGCCAGCAGTTCGGTTAGGGTGCAGTATTTT.

This clonotype was seen ten or more times. The V call is TRBV4-3, the J call TRBJ2-2; D is unresolved. Trimming left V 0 bases short and J 4 bases short, with 6 bases between. In germline, CDR1 is LGHNA, CDR2 YSLEER. This CDR3 comprises 14 residues. CDR3 sequence (DNA): TGCGCCAGCAGCCAAGATGGAATCACCGGGGAGCTGTTTTTT. This codes for CASSQDGITGELFF.

This clonotype came up many times. The rearrangement links TRBV15 to TRBJ1-2; D remains ambiguous. Germline V lookup: CDR1 LNHNV, CDR2 YYDKDF (reference sequence). The CDR3 consists of 13 residues. With 0 bases removed from V and 8 bases from J, the gap between germline ends came to 10 bases. CDR3 nucleotide sequence: TGTGCCACCAGCAGAGAGTCGGTCGGCGGCTACACCTTC. Its protein product is CATSRESVGGYTF.

This clonotype was picked up many times. This chain links TRBV7-2 with TRBJ2-3; D remains ambiguous. The CDR3 extends over 13 amino acids. From germline, CDR1 is SGHTA and CDR2 FQGNSA. With 4 bases removed from V and 1 base from J, the gap between germline ends came to 6 bases. The CDR3, as DNA: TGTGCCAGCAGCTCTATGGGCACAGATACGCAGTATTTT. Residues: CASSSMGTDTQYF.

This clonotype showed up many times. The chain recombines TRBV29-1 with TRBJ2-1; unclear D gene. Germline-derived CDR1 and CDR2 are SQVTM and ANQGSEA. The length of the CDR3 is 8 residues. Trimming removed 1 base from V and 15 bases from J, with 4 bases in between. The CDR3 is CSVEGAFF. The CDR3 DNA sequence: TGCAGCGTTGAAGGGGCGTTCTTC.

V gene TRBV7-3 combines with J gene TRBJ2-3; 7 nucleotides align to TRBD2. The CDR3 totals 14 residues. CDR1 is SGHTA, CDR2 FQGTGA, per germline. V shed 3 bases, J shed 4 bases, and the junction held 4 bases outside the gene matches. The CDR3 DNA reads as TGTGCCAGCAGCTTGACTAGCCCCCCAGATACGCAGTATTTT. It encodes CASSLTSPPDTQYF.